The 15 T cell receptor beta chains in this list originate from one sample, sequenced in a study of CD4 and CD8 cells across lung adenocarcinoma regions. Using its own MiXCR run on the PCR reads, TCRdb lists one record per CDR3 protein. There are 4,000 to 6,000 distinct CDR3 sequences in the sample; about 61% occur only once, and about a sixth lies in the top ten. The sequencing input was CD4+ T cells from the center of a lung tumor. The source is a male donor with lung adenocarcinoma. The CD4 and CD8 labels of this study may be unreliable.

The chain combines TRBV6-1 with TRBJ2-1; TRBD2 might be the D (6 bases). V was clipped by 8 bases and J by 3 bases, with 17 bases between them. CDR1 and CDR2 from the germline V gene are MNHNS and SASEGT. The CDR3 sequence is 15 residues long. CDR3: CASLTGTPIYNEQFF. The CDR3 DNA is TGTGCCAGCCTTACCGGGACTCCCATCTACAATGAGCAGTTCTTC.

The rearrangement links TRBV6-1 to TRBJ2-2; 8 nucleotides align to TRBD1. The CDR3 is 15 residues long. CDR1 and CDR2 (germline): MNHNS, SASEGT. V gave up 6 bases and J gave up 3 bases; unmatched junction bases: 6. CDR3 sequence reads: CASRKDRVDTGELFF. For the CDR3, the DNA is TGTGCCAGCAGAAAGGACAGGGTCGACACCGGGGAGCTGTTTTTT.

The chain joins TRBV7-2 to TRBJ1-3; tentatively, D is TRBD1 (5 bases). The DNA end lines up better with TRBJ2-2; the J call may be wrong. Germline CDR1 reads SGHTA; CDR2 reads FQGNSA. This CDR3 spans 15 amino acids. The CDR3 nucleotides read TGTGCCAGCAGCCGAAGGGGATCCTCCACCGGGGAGCTGTTTTTT. This encodes CASSRRGSSTGELFF.

By share, this clonotype ranks as medium-sized. V is TRBV6-4 and J is TRBJ2-1, with TRBD2 as a possible D gene (5 bases). The CDR3 length is 14 residues. V was trimmed by 2 bases and J by 4 bases, leaving 9 bases between them. Germline loops: CDR1 MRHNA, CDR2 SNTAGT. The CDR3 spells CASSDRSGYNEQFF. CDR3 sequence (DNA): TGTGCCAGCAGTGACAGGTCGGGGTACAATGAGCAGTTCTTC.

The V call is TRBV6-1, the J call TRBJ2-6; maybe TRBD2 (5 bases). The CDR3 runs to 14 residues. Trimming stripped 9 bases from V and 0 bases from J, with 9 bases between. Germline CDR1 is MNHNS and CDR2 is SASEGT. The CDR3 region is CASAGISGANVLTF. The CDR3, as DNA: TGTGCCAGTGCCGGGATCTCTGGGGCCAACGTCCTGACTTTC.

By share, this clonotype counts as medium-sized. The chain links TRBV6-4 to TRBJ1-2; the D gene is possibly TRBD1 (6 bases). Germline loops: CDR1 MRHNA, CDR2 SNTAGT. This CDR3 comprises 16 residues. V was trimmed by 4 bases and J by 5 bases, leaving 20 bases between them. CDR3 loop: CASSVAGYGGYYGYTF. CDR3 in DNA: TGTGCCAGCAGTGTCGCCGGGTACGGGGGCTATTATGGCTACACCTTC.

J is TRBJ2-1 and V is TRBV6-5; 10 bases line up with TRBD2. The V segment lost 4 bases and the J segment 1 base; nucleotides outside the gene matches: 4. This CDR3 spans 16 amino acids. Germline lookup yields CDR1 MNHEY and CDR2 SVGAGI. The chain's CDR3 is CASSSLAGGSYNEQFF. The DNA of the CDR3 is TGTGCCAGCAGTTCCTTAGCGGGAGGTTCCTACAATGAGCAGTTCTTC.

With regard to this clonotype: Relative to the germline gene, one junction end is altered; a read error may explain this. The V call is TRBV6-1, the J call TRBJ2-4; a possible D gene is TRBD2 (6 bases). The DNA end is a closer match to TRBJ2-5, so the J assignment may be wrong. Germline loops: CDR1 MNHNS, CDR2 SASEGT. This CDR3 is built from 17 residues. DNA of the CDR3: TGTGGCAGCAGCGCGGCGACTAGGGGCCGTGCCCAAAAGACCCAGTACTTC. This sequence encodes CGSSAATRGRAQKTQYF.

The CDR3: CASGLVGGLRANNEQFF. Here the CDR3 DNA reads TGTGCCAGCGGATTGGTTGGAGGCCTGCGGGCAAACAATGAGCAGTTCTTC. V is TRBV6-1 and J is TRBJ2-1, with TRBD2 as a possible D gene (5 bases). CDR3 length: 17 amino acids. In germline, CDR1 is MNHNS, CDR2 SASEGT. Trimming removed 8 bases from V and 5 bases from J, with 25 bases in between.

This clonotype appeared once. In DNA form, the CDR3 reads TGTGCCAGCAGTTTGGGAGTAGACAACACTGAAGCTTTCTTT. The encoded protein is CASSLGVDNTEAFF. The V call is TRBV6-5, the J call TRBJ1-1; the D is unclear. Germline values: CDR1 MNHEY, CDR2 SVGAGI. The CDR3 has 14 amino acids. V gave up 4 bases and J gave up 2 bases, with 11 bases separating them.

DNA for the CDR3: TGTGCCAGCAGTCTCAGACAGGGGTCCCAAGAGACCCAGTACTTC. This translates into CASSLRQGSQETQYF. This sequence joins TRBV12-3 or TRBV12-4 and TRBJ2-5; 8 bases match TRBD1. V lost 5 bases to trimming and J lost 1 base; unmatched junction nucleotides: 6. The CDR3 is 15 amino acids.

V gene TRBV28 combines with J gene TRBJ1-1, with D hard to call. Trimming shortened V by 10 bases and J by 1 base, and 16 bases separated the two germline ends. The CDR3 extends over 14 amino acids. CDR1 is MDHEN and CDR2 is SYDVKM in the germline V gene. CDR3: CATRLSSANTEAFF. CDR3 sequence (DNA): TGTGCCACCCGTCTGTCCTCTGCGAACACTGAAGCTTTCTTT.

This chain's CDR3 is CASRPGTESYNEQFF. CDR3 nucleotides: TGTGCCAGCAGGCCCGGGACTGAGTCCTACAATGAGCAGTTCTTC. The chain carries TRBV6-1 and TRBJ2-1, with D tentatively TRBD2 (6 bases). The germline V and J ends were trimmed by 6 bases and 1 base, with 13 bases remaining between them. Germline V CDR1 and CDR2: MNHNS, SASEGT. The CDR3 is 15 residues long.

This rearrangement joins TRBV6-5 to TRBJ1-1, with D hard to call. The V and J ends lost 4 bases and 4 bases respectively, with 16 bases between them. In germline, CDR1 is MNHEY, CDR2 SVGAGI. The CDR3 sequence is 15 residues long. The CDR3 loop reads CASSFGPLSSTEAFF. The CDR3 region has the DNA TGTGCCAGCAGTTTCGGACCTCTCTCGAGCACTGAAGCTTTCTTT.

This clonotype was detected only a few times. The genes are TRBV25-1 and TRBJ2-3; D uncertain. Trimming cost V 6 bases and J 4 bases, with 5 bases left between them. Germline V CDR1 and CDR2: MGHDK, SYGVNS. The CDR3 consists of 11 residues. CDR3 sequence (DNA): TGTGCCAGCAGATATGCAGATACGCAGTATTTT. Its translation: CASRYADTQYF.